This T cell receptor (beta chain) came from a study of breast tumors, draining lymph nodes, adjacent tissues. TCRdb independently ran MiXCR on the multiplex PCR reads; one entry per CDR3 protein. The table has under 80,000 distinct CDR3 sequences, over 40% seen once. Overall study findings and caveats: Tumor T cell lymph node origin was a supported hypothesis, not proven. Data fit most tumor T cells coming from lymph node, expanding in tumor. Tumor and nontumor repertoires were significantly more similar in luminal-like than in basal-like breast cancer. Tumor TCR diversity was below lymph nodes but above nontumor tissue.

This clonotype came up a few times. No antigen is known for it. Germline V CDR1 and CDR2: MNHEY, SMNVEV (reference sequence). V was trimmed by 7 bases and J by 1 base, leaving 10 bases between them. The CDR3 extends over 13 amino acids. The source is a female donor with breast cancer. Some clones in this sample may be carry-over from other donors' samples. The rearrangement links TRBV27 to TRBJ1-1; D is unclear. What was sequenced was breast tumor tissue. CDR3 amino acids: CASNTLRNTEAFF. Here the CDR3 DNA reads TGTGCCAGCAACACCCTCAGGAACACTGAAGCTTTCTTT.